This T cell receptor beta chain was found in a study of spatial heterogeneity in lung cancer. About the research overall: More than 70 TRACERx patients with early, untreated non-small cell lung cancer donated samples. Where available, sequencing covered follow-up PBMC samples, taken at a median of approximately 24 months after resection.

As to this clonotype: What it binds is not known.

Every TCR cDNA molecule bore its own unique molecular identifier. TCRdb re-called the 5' RACE reads through MiXCR, storing one row per CDR3 protein. Of about 120,000 distinct CDR3 sequences listed, about 12% are singletons. Study-level results: In blood, ubiquitous expanded tumor TCRs appeared more at resection than follow-up.

The time point here: blood at routine non-recurrence follow-up after resection. Unsorted tumor, nontumor lung tissue or cryopreserved PBMC supplied the whole RNA. The CDR3 is 15 residues long. V shed 2 bases and J 4 bases; nucleotides not matched to a gene: 1. The germline gives CDR1 WNHNN, CDR2 SYGVQD (reference sequence). This TCR derives from a male donor with early-stage non-small cell lung cancer. This rearrangement joins TRBV10-1 to TRBJ2-1; 11 bases are a match to TRBD2. Here the sequenced sample was PBMCs, taken at follow-up. CDR3 DNA: TGCGCCAGCAGTGAGGCTAGCGGGGGGTACAATGAGCAGTTCTTC. Translation gives CASSEASGGYNEQFF.